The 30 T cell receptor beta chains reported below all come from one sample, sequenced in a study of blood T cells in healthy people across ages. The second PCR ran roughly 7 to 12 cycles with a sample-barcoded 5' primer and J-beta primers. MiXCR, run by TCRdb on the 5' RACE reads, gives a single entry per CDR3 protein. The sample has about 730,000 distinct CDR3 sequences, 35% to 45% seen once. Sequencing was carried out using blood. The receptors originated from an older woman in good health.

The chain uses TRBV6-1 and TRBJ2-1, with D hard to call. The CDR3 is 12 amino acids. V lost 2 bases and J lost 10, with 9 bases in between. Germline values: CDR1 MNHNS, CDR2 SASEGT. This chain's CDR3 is CASSEYANEQFF. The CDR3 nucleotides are TGTGCCAGCAGTGAATACGCCAACGAGCAGTTCTTC.

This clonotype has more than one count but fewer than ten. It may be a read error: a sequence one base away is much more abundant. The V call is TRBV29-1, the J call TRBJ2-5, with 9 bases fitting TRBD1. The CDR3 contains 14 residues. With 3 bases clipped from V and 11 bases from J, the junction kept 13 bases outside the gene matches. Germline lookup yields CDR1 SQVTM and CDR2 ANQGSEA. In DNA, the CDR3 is TGCAGCGTTGAGGGACAGGGAGAACAATTGAGGCAGTACTTC. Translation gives CSVEGQGEQLRQYF.

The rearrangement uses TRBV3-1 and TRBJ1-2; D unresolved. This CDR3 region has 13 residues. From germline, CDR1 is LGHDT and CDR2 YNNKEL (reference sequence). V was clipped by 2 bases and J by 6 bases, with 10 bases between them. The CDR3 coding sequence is TGTGCCAGCAGCCAAATGTCTAAGGATGGCTACACCTTC. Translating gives CASSQMSKDGYTF.

The chain's CDR3 is CASSEEGLSNQPQHF. The CDR3 coding sequence is TGTGCCAGCAGTGAAGAGGGACTGAGCAATCAGCCCCAGCATTTT. The V and J genes are TRBV2 and TRBJ1-5; D may be TRBD1 (5 bases). The V gene lost 1 base and the J gene lost 1 base, with 8 bases spanning the gap. The germline V gene encodes CDR1 SNHLY and CDR2 FYNNEI. This CDR3 has 15 amino acids.

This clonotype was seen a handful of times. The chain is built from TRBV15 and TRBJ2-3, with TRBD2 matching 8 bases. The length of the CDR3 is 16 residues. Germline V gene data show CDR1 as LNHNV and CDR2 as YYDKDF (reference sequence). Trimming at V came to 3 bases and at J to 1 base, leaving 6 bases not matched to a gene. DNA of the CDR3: TGTGCCACCAGCAGGGAGACTAGCGTTGGCACAGATACGCAGTATTTT. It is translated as CATSRETSVGTDTQYF.

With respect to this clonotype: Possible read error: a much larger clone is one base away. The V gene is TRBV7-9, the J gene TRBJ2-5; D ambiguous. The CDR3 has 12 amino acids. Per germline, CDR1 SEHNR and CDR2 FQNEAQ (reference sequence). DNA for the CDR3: TGTGCCAGCAGCTCGTACCAAGAGACCCGGTACTTC. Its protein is CASSSYQETRYF.

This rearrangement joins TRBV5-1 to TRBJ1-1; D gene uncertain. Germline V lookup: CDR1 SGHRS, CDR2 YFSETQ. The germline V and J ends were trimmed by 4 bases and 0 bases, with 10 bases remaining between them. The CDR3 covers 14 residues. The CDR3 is CASSPTVLNTEAFF. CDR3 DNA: TGCGCCAGCAGCCCCACGGTCCTGAACACTGAAGCTTTCTTT.

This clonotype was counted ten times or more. The CDR3 DNA sequence: TGTGCCAGCAGCAGACAGGGATCTATTCAGTACTTC. As protein: CASSRQGSIQYF. This sequence joins TRBV3-1 and TRBJ2-4, with 7 bases fitting TRBD1. The V gene's germline CDR1 is LGHDT and CDR2 YNNKEL (reference sequence). Trimming took 5 bases from V and 10 from J; bases not matched to a gene: 5. This CDR3 has 12 residues. Based on the CDR3 plus reference TRBV3-1 and TRBJ2-4, the full variable domain is DTAVSQTPKYLVTQMGNDKSIKCEQNLGHDTMYWYKQDSKKFLKIMFSYNNKELIINETVPNRFSPKSPDKAHLNLHINSLELGDSAVYFCASSRQGSIQYFGAGTRLSVL.

CDR3 bases: TGTGCCAGCAGCCAAGAGAACCAGCAGTCACCCCTCCACTTT. Translating gives CASSQENQQSPLHF. The chain combines TRBV3-1 with TRBJ1-6; D is uncertain. The CDR3 length is 14 residues. The germline V gene encodes CDR1 LGHDT and CDR2 YNNKEL (reference sequence). With 0 bases removed from V and 10 bases from J, the gap between germline ends came to 10 bases. Full variable domain (rest looked up from reference TRBV3-1 and TRBJ1-6): DTAVSQTPKYLVTQMGNDKSIKCEQNLGHDTMYWYKQDSKKFLKIMFSYNNKELIINETVPNRFSPKSPDKAHLNLHINSLELGDSAVYFCASSQENQQSPLHFGNGTRLTVT.

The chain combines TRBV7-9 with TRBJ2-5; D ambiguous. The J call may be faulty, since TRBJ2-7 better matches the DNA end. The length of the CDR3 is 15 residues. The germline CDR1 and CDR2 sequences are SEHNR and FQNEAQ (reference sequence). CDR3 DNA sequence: TGTGCCAGCAGCTTAAATATGAAGGGTAGCCACGAGCAGTACTTC. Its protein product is CASSLNMKGSHEQYF.

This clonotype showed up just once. CDR3 DNA: TGTGCCTGGAGTCAACAAGCGGGGTCCTACAATGAGCAGTTCTTC. The encoded protein is CAWSQQAGSYNEQFF. The chain couples TRBV30 to TRBJ2-1; TRBD2 matches at 7 bases. V shed 2 bases, J shed 1 base, and the junction held 5 bases outside the gene matches. There are 15 residues in the CDR3. Germline CDR1 and CDR2: GTSNPN and SVGIG (reference sequence).

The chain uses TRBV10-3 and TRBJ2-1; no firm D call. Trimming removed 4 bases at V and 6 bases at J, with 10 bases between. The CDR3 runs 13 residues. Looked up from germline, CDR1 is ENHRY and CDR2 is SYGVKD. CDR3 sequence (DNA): TGTGCCATCAGTGTGGGGTATTCCAATGAGCAGTTCTTC. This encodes CAISVGYSNEQFF.

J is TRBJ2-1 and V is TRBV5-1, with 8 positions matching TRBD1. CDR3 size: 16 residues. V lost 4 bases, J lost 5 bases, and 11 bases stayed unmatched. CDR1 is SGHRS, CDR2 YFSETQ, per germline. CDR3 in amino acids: CASSRDRGREDNEQFF. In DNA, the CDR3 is TGCGCCAGCAGCAGAGACAGGGGTCGGGAAGACAATGAGCAGTTCTTC.

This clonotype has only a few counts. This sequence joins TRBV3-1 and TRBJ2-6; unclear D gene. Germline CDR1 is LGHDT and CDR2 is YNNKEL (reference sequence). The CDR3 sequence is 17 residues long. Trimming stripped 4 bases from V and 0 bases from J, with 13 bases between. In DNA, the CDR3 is TGTGCCAGCAGCCTTTCGACACGTACCTCTGGGGCCAACGTCCTGACTTTC. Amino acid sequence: CASSLSTRTSGANVLTF.

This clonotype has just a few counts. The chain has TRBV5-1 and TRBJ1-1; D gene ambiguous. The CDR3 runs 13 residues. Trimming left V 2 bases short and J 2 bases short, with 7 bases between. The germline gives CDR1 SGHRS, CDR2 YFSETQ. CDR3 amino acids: CASSFLDNTEAFF. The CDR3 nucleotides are TGCGCCAGCAGCTTTTTGGATAACACTGAAGCTTTCTTT.

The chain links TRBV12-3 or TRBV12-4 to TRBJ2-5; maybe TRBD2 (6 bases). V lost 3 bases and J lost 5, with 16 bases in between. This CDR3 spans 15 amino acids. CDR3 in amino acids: CASSLGGMLVETQYF. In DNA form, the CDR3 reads TGTGCCAGCAGTTTGGGAGGCATGTTAGTGGAGACCCAGTACTTC.

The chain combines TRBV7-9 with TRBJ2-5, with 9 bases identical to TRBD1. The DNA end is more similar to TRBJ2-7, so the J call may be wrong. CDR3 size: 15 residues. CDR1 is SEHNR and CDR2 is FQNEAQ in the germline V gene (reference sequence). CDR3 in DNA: TGTGCCAGCGACCCGCCAACAGGGGGCAGTTACGAGCAGTACTTC. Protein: CASDPPTGGSYEQYF.

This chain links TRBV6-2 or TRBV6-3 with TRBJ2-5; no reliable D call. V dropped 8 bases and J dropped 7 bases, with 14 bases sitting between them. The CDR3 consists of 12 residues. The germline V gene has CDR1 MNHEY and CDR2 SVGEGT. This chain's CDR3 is CASQDSPRTQYF. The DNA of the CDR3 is TGTGCCAGCCAAGATAGCCCCCGGACCCAGTACTTC.

Here the CDR3 DNA reads TGCAGCGTCACTAGCCGATTTCCGTTCTTC. Translation gives CSVTSRFPFF. The chain combines TRBV29-1 with TRBJ2-1, with a possible D match to TRBD2 (6 bases). Per the germline V gene, CDR1 is SQVTM and CDR2 is ANQGSEA. Deletions cut 6 bases from V and 15 bases from J, with 15 bases between. This CDR3 region has 10 residues.

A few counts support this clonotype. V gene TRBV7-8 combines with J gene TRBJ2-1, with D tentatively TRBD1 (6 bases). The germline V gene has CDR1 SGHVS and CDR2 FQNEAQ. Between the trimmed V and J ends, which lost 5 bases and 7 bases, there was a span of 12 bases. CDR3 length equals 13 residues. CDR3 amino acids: CASSQQQGNEQFF. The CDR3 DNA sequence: TGTGCCAGCAGCCAACAACAGGGAAATGAGCAGTTCTTC.

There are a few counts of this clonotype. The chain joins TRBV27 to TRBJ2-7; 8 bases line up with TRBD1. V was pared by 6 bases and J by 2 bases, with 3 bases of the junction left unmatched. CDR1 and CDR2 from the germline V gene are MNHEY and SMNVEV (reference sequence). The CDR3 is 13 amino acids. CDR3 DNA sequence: TGTGCCAGCAGGGACAGGGTTCCCTACGAGCAGTACTTC. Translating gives CASRDRVPYEQYF.

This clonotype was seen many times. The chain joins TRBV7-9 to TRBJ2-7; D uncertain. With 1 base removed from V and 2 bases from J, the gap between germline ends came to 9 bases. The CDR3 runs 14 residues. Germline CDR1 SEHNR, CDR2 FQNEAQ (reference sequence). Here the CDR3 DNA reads TGTGCCAGCAGCTTAGTGCCAGGAACCTACGAGCAGTACTTC. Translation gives CASSLVPGTYEQYF.

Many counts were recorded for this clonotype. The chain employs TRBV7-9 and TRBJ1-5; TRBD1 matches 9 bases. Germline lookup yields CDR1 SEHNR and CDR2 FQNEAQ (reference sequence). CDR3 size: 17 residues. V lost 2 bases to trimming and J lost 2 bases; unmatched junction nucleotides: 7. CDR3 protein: CASSLNAWDRGNQPQHF. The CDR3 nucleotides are TGTGCCAGCAGCTTAAATGCTTGGGACAGGGGCAATCAGCCCCAGCATTTT.

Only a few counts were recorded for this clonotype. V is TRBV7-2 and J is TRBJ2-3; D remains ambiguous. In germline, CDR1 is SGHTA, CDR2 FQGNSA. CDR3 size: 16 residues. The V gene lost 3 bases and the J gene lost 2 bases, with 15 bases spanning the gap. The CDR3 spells CASSLSPGLYTDTQYF. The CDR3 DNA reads TGTGCCAGCAGCTTGTCACCTGGGTTATACACAGATACGCAGTATTTT.

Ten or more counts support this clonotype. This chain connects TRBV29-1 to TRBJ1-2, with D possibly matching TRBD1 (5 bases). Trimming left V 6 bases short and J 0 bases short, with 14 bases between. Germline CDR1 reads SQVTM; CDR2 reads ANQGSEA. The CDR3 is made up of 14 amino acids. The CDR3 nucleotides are TGCAGCGTCGAACCTCAGGGATCTAACTATGGCTACACCTTC. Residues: CSVEPQGSNYGYTF.

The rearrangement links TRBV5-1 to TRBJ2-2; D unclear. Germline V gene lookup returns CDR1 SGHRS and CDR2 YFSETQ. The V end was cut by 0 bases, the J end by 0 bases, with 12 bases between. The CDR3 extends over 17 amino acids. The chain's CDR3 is CASSLAGPDSNTGELFF. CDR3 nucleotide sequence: TGCGCCAGCAGCTTGGCTGGGCCAGACTCGAACACCGGGGAGCTGTTTTTT. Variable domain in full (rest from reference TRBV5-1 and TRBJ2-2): KAGVTQTPRYLIKTRGQQVTLSCSPISGHRSVSWYQQTPGQGLQFLFEYFSETQRNKGNFPGRFSGRQFSNSRSEMNVSTLELGDSALYLCASSLAGPDSNTGELFFGEGSRLTVL.

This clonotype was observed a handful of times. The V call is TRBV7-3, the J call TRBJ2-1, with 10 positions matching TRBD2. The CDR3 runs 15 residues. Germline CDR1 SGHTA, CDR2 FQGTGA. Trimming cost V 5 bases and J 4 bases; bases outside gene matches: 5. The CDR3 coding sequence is TGTGCCAGCAGCGGTAGCGGGGGGATATACAATGAGCAGTTCTTC. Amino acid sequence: CASSGSGGIYNEQFF. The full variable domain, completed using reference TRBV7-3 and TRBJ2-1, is GAGVSQTPSNKVTEKGKYVELRCDPISGHTALYWYRQSLGQGPEFLIYFQGTGAADDSGLPNDRFFAVRPEGSVSTLKIQRTERGDSAVYLCASSGSGGIYNEQFFGPGTRLTVL.

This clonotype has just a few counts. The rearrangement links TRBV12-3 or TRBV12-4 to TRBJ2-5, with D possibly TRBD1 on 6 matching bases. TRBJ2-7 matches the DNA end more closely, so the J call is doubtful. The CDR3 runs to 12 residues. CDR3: CASSLGHLEQYF. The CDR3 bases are TGTGCCAGCAGTTTGGGACACCTCGAGCAGTACTTC.

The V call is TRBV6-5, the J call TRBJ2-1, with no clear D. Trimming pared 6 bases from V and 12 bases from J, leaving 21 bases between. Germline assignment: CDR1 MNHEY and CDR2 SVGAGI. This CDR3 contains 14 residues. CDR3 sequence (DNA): TGTGCCAGCAGCTCTACCTTTCCTGATCGACGGCAGTTCTTC. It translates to CASSSTFPDRRQFF.

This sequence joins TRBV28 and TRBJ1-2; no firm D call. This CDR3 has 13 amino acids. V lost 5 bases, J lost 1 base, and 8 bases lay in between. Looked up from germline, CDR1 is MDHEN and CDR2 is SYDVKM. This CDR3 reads CASSADGNYGYTF. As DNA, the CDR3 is TGTGCCAGCAGTGCCGACGGTAACTATGGCTACACCTTC.